The entry that follows covers one T cell receptor (beta chain) sequence. This specimen comes from a study of blood T cell repertoires in COVID-19. As for the study in general: COVID-19 samples collected from the United States, Italy and Spain covered acute and convalescent phases. Sources were T cells, B-cell-depleted T cells, or PBMCs; the material itself was cDNA or gDNA.

Methods used by the authors: Estimates of nucleated cell counts were drawn from the amplification of reference gene primers. Method: immunoSEQ multiplex PCR; TCRdb's copy keeps in-frame clones and lacks some. That table supplies the V and J calls and clone size; D and trimming were determined from the DNA. The repertoire holds roughly 200,000 clones, with about 90% as singletons. The germline CDR1 and CDR2 sequences are LGHDT and YNNKEL (reference sequence). The CDR3 consists of 15 residues. The germline V and J ends were trimmed by 4 bases and 3 bases, with 13 bases remaining between them. In terms of age and location, participants ranged from about 18 to 100 years and lived in under 30 US areas.

The TCR originated in a woman aged 25 to 39 with acute COVID-19. The gene calls are TRBV3-1 (or the pseudogene TRBV3-2) and TRBJ1-5; D call uncertain. Sequencing was performed on PBMCs or T cells enriched from blood (not recorded which). DNA of the CDR3: TGTGCCAGCAGCCCACGGGTCAGAAACAATCAGCCCCAGCATTTT. Residues: CASSPRVRNNQPQHF.